These T cell receptor beta chains were read from a single sample in a study of blood T cell repertoires in COVID-19. Repertoires were generated with immunoSEQ multiplex PCR, while TCRdb's copy carries only in-frame clones and drops some. Here the sample spans about 220,000 clones, less than 90% being singletons. The sequencing sample was made of PBMCs or T cells enriched from blood (not recorded which). These receptors all come from a woman aged 30 to 39 who had recovered from COVID-19. The CDR3 runs from the conserved cysteine through the conserved F or W. D genes are given only for firm matches. The size entry is marked missing in some rows and otherwise reads once, few, many or a size class.

V gene	J gene	CDR3 length	D gene	clone size	CDR3 DNA	CDR3 protein
TRBV5-1	TRBJ2-2	15	-	-	TGCGCCAGCAGCTACGGGTTGGGGAGCACCGGGGAGCTGTTTTTT	CASSYGLGSTGELFF
TRBV4-3	TRBJ2-5	15	TRBD2	-	TGCGCCAGCAGCCCCACCGGGACTAGCGGGGAGACCCAGTACTTC	CASSPTGTSGETQYF
TRBV27	TRBJ2-2	15	-	-	TGTGCCAGCAGTTTTGTAGGGGCTGGGACCGGGGAGCTGTTTTTT	CASSFVGAGTGELFF
TRBV24-1	TRBJ1-1	18	-	-	TGTGCCACCAGTGATTTGATGGCCCTTTACAGCAGGAACACTGAAGCTTTCTTT	CATSDLMALYSRNTEAFF
TRBV19	TRBJ2-3	15	-	-	TGTGCCAGTAGTAAGGGGGATCCCATCACAGATACGCAGTATTTT	CASSKGDPITDTQYF
TRBV7-2	TRBJ2-3	16	-	-	TGTGCCAGCAGCTTAGTAACGGGCTCAAGGACTGATACGCAGTATTTT	CASSLVTGSRTDTQYF
TRBV19	TRBJ1-1	14	-	-	TGTGCCAGTAGTTGGGTAAGGGGGAACACTGAAGCTTTCTTT	CASSWVRGNTEAFF
TRBV7-6	TRBJ2-6	17	-	-	TGTGCCAGCAGCCCGACAGGTACCAGGGCCGGGGCCAACGTCCTGACTTTC	CASSPTGTRAGANVLTF
TRBV6-5	TRBJ1-1	13	-	-	TGTGCCAGCAGTTACTCGGGAGGTTATGAAGCTTTCTTT	CASSYSGGYEAFF
TRBV11-3	TRBJ2-5	15	-	-	TGTGCCAGCAGCTTAGACGGCGCGGTTCGGGAGACCCAGTACTTC	CASSLDGAVRETQYF
TRBV7-2	TRBJ1-2	13	-	-	TGTGCCAGCAGCTTAACAGCTTTCTATGGCTACACCTTC	CASSLTAFYGYTF
TRBV9	TRBJ2-7	14	TRBD1	-	TGTGCCAGCAGCCCGGGACAGGGACACCTGGAGCAGTACTTC	CASSPGQGHLEQYF
TRBV7-3	TRBJ1-1	15	TRBD1	-	TGTGCCAGCAGCCCCACAGGGGGCGTTAACACTGAAGCTTTCTTT	CASSPTGGVNTEAFF
TRBV6-5	TRBJ1-2	12	-	-	TGTGCCAGCAGTCGTCAGAACTATGGCTACACCTTC	CASSRQNYGYTF
TRBV4-3	TRBJ2-1	14	-	-	TGCGCCAGCTGTGCGGGACTGGACTCATATGAGCAGTTCTTC	CASCAGLDSYEQFF
TRBV7-9	TRBJ1-1	14	-	-	TGTGCCAGCTACCGGGACACCTTGATCTATGAAGCTTTCTTT	CASYRDTLIYEAFF
TRBV5-1	TRBJ2-3	19	TRBD2	few	TGCGCCAGCAGCTTGTTCCCTAGGGGCGGGAGCGGCTCCACAGATACGCAGTATTTT	CASSLFPRGGSGSTDTQYF
TRBV28	TRBJ1-2	15	TRBD1	-	TGTGCCAGCAGTTTATACCCTGAGTCAGGGGGAGGCTACACCTTC	CASSLYPESGGGYTF
TRBV19	TRBJ2-5	14	-	once	TGTGCCAGTAGTATGGGGGGGGCTAGGGAGACCCAGTACTTC	CASSMGGARETQYF
TRBV3-1/TRBV3-2	TRBJ1-4	14	-	many	TGTGCCAGCAGCCATCGACAGCCTAATGAAAAACTGTTTTTT	CASSHRQPNEKLFF
TRBV15	TRBJ1-5	17	-	-	TGTGCCACCAGCAGCTCCGGGAGGATTCTGAGCAATCAGCCCCAGCATTTT	CATSSSGRILSNQPQHF
TRBV7-8	TRBJ2-7	17	TRBD2	-	TGTGCCAGCAGCTCGCCAGTTTCTAGCGGGGGTGCGTACGAGCAGTACTTC	CASSSPVSSGGAYEQYF
TRBV5-5	TRBJ1-3	17	TRBD1	-	TGTGCCAGCAGCTGGTTACCGGGACAGAACTCTGGAAACACCATATATTTT	CASSWLPGQNSGNTIYF
TRBV6-5	TRBJ2-7	13	-	few	TGTGCCAGCCGAAGGATCCCGGAGGGAGAGCAGTACTTC	CASRRIPEGEQYF
TRBV14	TRBJ1-5	19	-	-	TGTGCCAGCAGCCATATAACCCGAATTGGGGGGATCAGCAATCAGCCCCAGCATTTT	CASSHITRIGGISNQPQHF
TRBV7-6	TRBJ2-7	13	TRBD1	-	TGTGCCAGCAGGTACACAGGGGGCTGCGAGCAGTACTTC	CASRYTGGCEQYF
TRBV4-3	TRBJ1-4	16	-	-	TGCGCCAGCAGCGCAAGAAATGCCAGGGGAAATGAAAAACTGTTTTTT	CASSARNARGNEKLFF
TRBV2	TRBJ2-3	16	TRBD2	-	TGTGCCTCCACTCACCCGCTGGCGGGGGGGCCCGATACGCAGTATTTT	CASTHPLAGGPDTQYF
TRBV11-2	TRBJ1-6	15	-	-	TGTGCCAGCAGCTTAGGAGCGGGCTATAATTCACCCCTCCACTTT	CASSLGAGYNSPLHF
TRBV25-1	TRBJ2-7	16	TRBD2	-	TGTGCCAGCAGTGATCTACTAGCGGGGGGGCCAGAGGAGCAGTACTTC	CASSDLLAGGPEEQYF
TRBV19	TRBJ1-2	14	-	-	TGTGCCAGTAGTATCCTAGGCGGTAACTATGGCTACACCTTC	CASSILGGNYGYTF
TRBV4-3	TRBJ1-5	16	-	-	TGCGCCAGCAGCCAAGACCGGGGGAGGGGCAATCAGCCCCAGCATTTT	CASSQDRGRGNQPQHF
TRBV27	TRBJ1-1	16	-	-	TGTGCCAGCTTTGACAGAGCTGGGTCGGTGAACACTGAAGCTTTCTTT	CASFDRAGSVNTEAFF
TRBV6-2/TRBV6-3	TRBJ2-3	16	TRBD2	-	TGTGCCAGCAGTTCCACTCTAGCGGGCTGGACAGATACGCAGTATTTT	CASSSTLAGWTDTQYF
TRBV12-3/TRBV12-4	TRBJ1-3	13	-	-	TGTGCCAGCAGTCCGCGGGGGGGAAACACCATATATTTT	CASSPRGGNTIYF
TRBV4-3	TRBJ2-2	15	-	-	TGCGCCAGCAGCCCCAACATACTAGCCAGCGGGGAGCTGTTTTTT	CASSPNILASGELFF
TRBV4-2	TRBJ2-2	15	TRBD2	-	TGTGCCAGCAGCCCCCGGCGGGGGGGCACCGGGGAGCTGTTTTTT	CASSPRRGGTGELFF
TRBV15	TRBJ1-4	15	-	-	TGTGCCACCAGCAGCTTCGTCCGGAGGGGAGAAAAACTGTTTTTT	CATSSFVRRGEKLFF
TRBV5-4	TRBJ1-2	15	-	-	TGTGCCAGCAGCTTGGAAGTGGCAACTAACTATGGCTACACCTTC	CASSLEVATNYGYTF
TRBV5-5	TRBJ1-2	14	TRBD1	few	TGTGCCAGCAGCTCACAGGGGGCGGTCTATGGCTACACCTTC	CASSSQGAVYGYTF
TRBV29-1	TRBJ2-7	14	TRBD1	-	TGCAGCGCGACCTCAGGGGGCGGCTCCTACGAGCAGTACTTC	CSATSGGGSYEQYF
TRBV7-9	TRBJ1-3	15	-	-	TGTGCCAGCAGGGCCGGGGGATCAACTGGAAACACCATATATTTT	CASRAGGSTGNTIYF
TRBV3-1/TRBV3-2	TRBJ2-5	13	TRBD2	-	TGTGCCAGCAGTCAGCGGGGGGGAGGGACCCAGTACTTC	CASSQRGGGTQYF
TRBV5-1	TRBJ1-6	15	-	-	TGCGCCAGCAGCGTCGGACTTTCCCTGAATTCACCCCTCCACTTT	CASSVGLSLNSPLHF
TRBV25-1	TRBJ2-3	16	-	-	TGTGCCAGCAGTGAATTCTCCGGGATTAGCACAGATACGCAGTATTTT	CASSEFSGISTDTQYF
TRBV5-4	TRBJ2-7	16	TRBD2	few	TGTGCCAGCAGCTTGGGAGTAGCGGGGAGCTCCTACGAGCAGTACTTC	CASSLGVAGSSYEQYF
TRBV7-8	TRBJ2-1	15	-	-	TGTGCCAGCAGCTTAGAGGGGATCGGCACCAATGAGCAGTTCTTC	CASSLEGIGTNEQFF
TRBV19	TRBJ1-1	16	TRBD1	-	TGTGCCAGTAGTATCCGACAAGGACAGGGGGAAGCTGAAGCTTTCTTT	CASSIRQGQGEAEAFF
TRBV15	TRBJ1-1	14	-	-	TGTGCCACCAGCAGAGATCTAGCGAACACTGAAGCTTTCTTT	CATSRDLANTEAFF
TRBV6-5	TRBJ1-2	13	-	few	TGTGCCAGCAGGCGACGACAGGACTATGGCTACACCTTC	CASRRRQDYGYTF
TRBV4-3	TRBJ1-5	16	TRBD1	once	TGCGCCAGCAGCCAAGATTACAGGGGGGAGAATCAGCCCCAGCATTTT	CASSQDYRGENQPQHF
TRBV9	TRBJ2-7	14	-	once	TGTGCCAGCAGCGCTAACGACAGGAGATACGAGCAGTACTTC	CASSANDRRYEQYF
TRBV28	TRBJ2-4	16	-	-	TGTGCCAGCAGTTTACCCCAGGGGCGGGCCAAAAACATTCAGTACTTC	CASSLPQGRAKNIQYF
TRBV19	TRBJ2-2	16	-	-	TGTGCCAGTAGTATGGTAGGAAGGGGAGGAGGCGGGGAGCTGTTTTTT	CASSMVGRGGGGELFF